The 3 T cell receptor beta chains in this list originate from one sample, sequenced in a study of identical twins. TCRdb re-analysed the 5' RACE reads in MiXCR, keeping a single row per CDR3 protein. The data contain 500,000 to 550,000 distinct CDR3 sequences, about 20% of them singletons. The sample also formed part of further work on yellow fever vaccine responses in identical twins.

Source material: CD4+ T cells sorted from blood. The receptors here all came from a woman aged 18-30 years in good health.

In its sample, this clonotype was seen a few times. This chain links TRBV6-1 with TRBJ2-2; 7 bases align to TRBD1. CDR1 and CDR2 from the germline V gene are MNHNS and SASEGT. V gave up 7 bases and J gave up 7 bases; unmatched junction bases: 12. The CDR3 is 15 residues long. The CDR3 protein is CASTPVTGIGGELFF. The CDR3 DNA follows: TGTGCCAGCACTCCCGTGACAGGGATAGGCGGGGAGCTGTTTTTT.

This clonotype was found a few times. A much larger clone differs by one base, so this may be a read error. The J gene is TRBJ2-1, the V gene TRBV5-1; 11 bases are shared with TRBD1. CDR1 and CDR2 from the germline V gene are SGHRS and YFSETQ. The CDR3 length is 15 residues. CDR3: CASSSGQGAYNEQFF. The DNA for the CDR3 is TGTGCCAGCAGCTCGGGACAGGGGGCCTACAATGAGCAGTTCTTC.

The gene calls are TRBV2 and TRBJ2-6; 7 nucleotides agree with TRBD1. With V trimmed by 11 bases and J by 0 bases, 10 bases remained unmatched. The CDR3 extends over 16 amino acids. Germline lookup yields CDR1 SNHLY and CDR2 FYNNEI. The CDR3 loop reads CARLRDSTSGANVLTF. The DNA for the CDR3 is TGTGCCCGTCTCCGGGACAGTACCTCTGGGGCCAACGTCCTGACTTTC. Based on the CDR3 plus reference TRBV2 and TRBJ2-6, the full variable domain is EPEVTQTPSHQVTQMGQEVILRCVPISNHLYFYWYRQILGQKVEFLVSFYNNEISEKSEIFDDQFSVERPDGSNFTLKIRSTKLEDSAMYFCARLRDSTSGANVLTFGAGSRLTVL.